The rows below give T cell receptor beta chains drawn from one sample of a study of blood T cell repertoires in COVID-19. Here immunoSEQ multiplex PCR was the method, and the copy in TCRdb shows in-frame clones only, minus some. The sample gives 200,000 to 250,000 clones, 90% of which show up once; about 14% is in the top ten. Material: PBMCs or T cells enriched from blood (not recorded which). The receptors were gathered from a man in his thirties or forties who had been exposed to COVID-19. The CDR3 runs from the conserved cysteine through the conserved F or W.

CDR3 length: 16
V gene: TRBV30
J gene: TRBJ2-2
CDR3 protein: CAWSETLQGITGELFF

CDR3 length: 12
V gene: TRBV19
J gene: TRBJ2-1
CDR3 protein: CASSSGYNEQFF

CDR3 length: 16
V gene: TRBV5-6
J gene: TRBJ2-3
CDR3 protein: CASSRETSEVTDTQYF

CDR3 length: 18
V gene: TRBV30
J gene: TRBJ1-2
CDR3 protein: CAWELGTSTPRAFYGYTF

CDR3 length: 13
V gene: TRBV29-1
J gene: TRBJ2-1
CDR3 protein: CSVLTSGFWQQFF

CDR3 length: 14
V gene: TRBV20-1
J gene: TRBJ2-1
CDR3 protein: CSASPGVTYNEQFF

CDR3 length: 15
V gene: TRBV3-1/TRBV3-2
J gene: TRBJ1-1
CDR3 protein: CASSQRGQINTEAFF

CDR3 length: 13
V gene: TRBV19
J gene: TRBJ1-2
CDR3 protein: CARPIRDTYGYTF

CDR3 length: 12
V gene: TRBV7-2
J gene: TRBJ1-2
CDR3 protein: CASSPHRGGYTF

CDR3 length: 16
V gene: TRBV11-2
J gene: TRBJ2-1
CDR3 protein: CASSSLSEGGAKEQFF

CDR3 length: 15
V gene: TRBV2
J gene: TRBJ2-2
CDR3 protein: CATQTGGRNTGELFF

CDR3 length: 14
V gene: TRBV5-6
J gene: TRBJ1-2
CDR3 protein: CASSTLQVIYGYTF

CDR3 length: 15
V gene: TRBV3-1/TRBV3-2
J gene: TRBJ2-3
CDR3 protein: CASSLTGQGGDTQYF

CDR3 length: 14
V gene: TRBV7-2
J gene: TRBJ1-2
CDR3 protein: CASSLPPSFYGYTF

CDR3 length: 15
V gene: TRBV5-1
J gene: TRBJ1-1
CDR3 protein: CASSPGTGWGTEAFF

CDR3 length: 16
V gene: TRBV2
J gene: TRBJ2-5
CDR3 protein: CASRDLTSGVGETQYF

CDR3 length: 15
V gene: TRBV6-5
J gene: TRBJ1-5
CDR3 protein: CASNPGRGNYQPQHF

CDR3 length: 16
V gene: TRBV5-1
J gene: TRBJ2-3
CDR3 protein: CASSELSGTSTDTQYF

CDR3 length: 14
V gene: TRBV5-1
J gene: TRBJ1-4
CDR3 protein: CASSLTGTGEKLFF

CDR3 length: 16
V gene: TRBV20-1
J gene: TRBJ1-5
CDR3 protein: CSASGGQGYSNQPQHF

CDR3 length: 13
V gene: TRBV6-2/TRBV6-3
J gene: TRBJ2-5
CDR3 protein: CASSYQNSETQYF

CDR3 length: 14
V gene: TRBV6-5
J gene: TRBJ2-7
CDR3 protein: CASKFGRGGYEQYF

CDR3 length: 14
V gene: TRBV4-1
J gene: TRBJ1-5
CDR3 protein: CASSKGQANQPQHF

CDR3 length: 13
V gene: TRBV10-3
J gene: TRBJ2-1
CDR3 protein: CAISELSYNEQFF

CDR3 length: 14
V gene: TRBV7-2
J gene: TRBJ2-5
CDR3 protein: CASRPGLAEETQYF

CDR3 length: 15
V gene: TRBV11-2
J gene: TRBJ2-5
CDR3 protein: CASSTSGAYQETQYF

CDR3 length: 19
V gene: TRBV7-9
J gene: TRBJ1-5
CDR3 protein: CASSQGQGPLSYSNQPQHF

CDR3 length: 18
V gene: TRBV27
J gene: TRBJ1-3
CDR3 protein: CASSLIGGVLASGNTIYF

CDR3 length: 15
V gene: TRBV4-2
J gene: TRBJ2-5
CDR3 protein: CASSQESGGQETQYF